The 30 T cell receptor beta chains presented below share a single source sample, sequenced in a study of T cell repertoires in cytomegalovirus infection. TCRdb independently ran MiXCR on the reads; one entry per CDR3 protein. Altogether 150,000 to 200,000 distinct CDR3 sequences are present, approximately 30% being singletons, with the ten largest covering under 35%. Sample: PBMCs. The receptor set was obtained from a human donor in good health (CMV status not recorded). Some clones in this sample may be carry-over from other donors' samples.

This clonotype has ten or more counts. The rearrangement links TRBV7-2 to TRBJ1-4; D is perhaps TRBD1 (6 bases). V was pared by 4 bases and J by 7 bases, with 10 bases between. This CDR3 comprises 13 residues. CDR1 and CDR2 from the germline V gene are SGHTA and FQGNSA. The CDR3 sequence is CASSYRQAEKLFF. The DNA for the CDR3 is TGTGCCAGCAGCTACCGACAGGCTGAAAAACTGTTTTTT.

This clonotype was detected only once. The chain carries TRBV12-3 or TRBV12-4 and TRBJ2-5, with D unresolved. Deletions cut 6 bases from V and 1 base from J, with 12 bases between. The CDR3 consists of 14 residues. CDR3 bases: TGTGCCAGCAGCCTACTTAGCTCCCAAGAGACCCAGTACTTC. Translated, it gives CASSLLSSQETQYF.

This clonotype has a count of ten or more. This rearrangement joins TRBV7-3 to TRBJ2-7, with D perhaps TRBD1 (6 bases). The CDR3 is 14 residues long. The ends were cut back, 3 bases at V and 6 bases at J, with 15 bases in the middle. Germline V gene sequence: CDR1 SGHTA, CDR2 FQGTGA. The CDR3 sequence: CASSFAPGVFEQYF. As DNA, the CDR3 is TGTGCCAGCAGCTTTGCTCCAGGGGTGTTCGAGCAGTACTTC.

Notes on this clonotype: A much larger clone lies a single base off, so this may be a read error. The chain uses TRBV7-8 and TRBJ2-1; TRBD1 is a possible D gene (5 bases). CDR3 length: 15 residues. The germline CDR1 and CDR2 sequences are SGHVS and FQNEAQ. The CDR3 DNA follows: TGTGCCAGCAGCTCGCAGGGTAATCTCTACAATGGGCAGTTCTTC. Its protein is CASSSQGNLYNGQFF.

This clonotype was counted a few times. The CDR3 loop is CASSLEGGANYGYTF. The CDR3 region has the DNA TGTGCCAGCAGCTTGGAGGGGGGGGCAAACTATGGCTACACCTTC. The chain links TRBV7-2 to TRBJ1-2, with D possibly TRBD1 on 6 matching bases. The length of the CDR3 is 15 residues. V gave up 3 bases and J gave up 2 bases, with 13 bases separating them. Germline loops: CDR1 SGHTA, CDR2 FQGNSA.

This sequence joins TRBV4-1 and TRBJ2-1; D may be TRBD1 or TRBD2 (6 bases each). With 4 bases removed from V and 8 bases from J, the gap between germline ends came to 12 bases. Germline CDR1 MGHRA, CDR2 YSYEKL. The CDR3 is 13 amino acids. The CDR3 nucleotides read TGCGCCAGCAGCCCTAGGGGGGAGGATGAGCAGTTCTTC. Translation: CASSPRGEDEQFF.

This clonotype was observed a handful of times. The chain has TRBV7-8 and TRBJ1-6; 8 bases agree with TRBD1. CDR1 SGHVS and CDR2 FQNEAQ come from the germline V gene. Germline trimming cut 5 bases from V and 2 bases from J; bases unmatched to any gene: 5. This CDR3 has 16 residues. CDR3 amino acids: CASSPDRGPYNSPLHF. The CDR3 coding sequence is TGTGCCAGCAGCCCTGACAGGGGTCCCTATAATTCACCCCTCCACTTT.

This CDR3 is CASIWGGQDTEAFF. The DNA of the CDR3 is TGTGCCAGCATCTGGGGGGGGCAGGACACTGAAGCTTTCTTT. This chain uses TRBV12-3 or TRBV12-4 with TRBJ1-1; the D gene is possibly TRBD1 (6 bases). This CDR3 contains 14 residues. Trimming took off 7 bases at V and 3 bases at J, with 15 bases between the two ends.

The chain has TRBV5-1 and TRBJ2-1, with TRBD2 identical over 8 bases. V dropped 7 bases and J dropped 8; count of bases not matched to a gene: 11. The germline V gene encodes CDR1 SGHRS and CDR2 YFSETQ. The length of the CDR3 is 14 residues. DNA for the CDR3: TGCGCCAGCTCCCCGGGGGGGCTTCAACATGAGCAGTTCTTC. It encodes CASSPGGLQHEQFF.

This clonotype has a handful of counts. The genes are TRBV19 and TRBJ1-5; D may be TRBD1 (6 bases). Trimming took off 6 bases at V and 0 bases at J, with 9 bases between the two ends. In germline, CDR1 is LNHDA, CDR2 SQIVND (reference sequence). CDR3 length equals 14 residues. Here the CDR3 DNA reads TGTGCCAGTAGCGAGGGGGATAGCAATCAGCCCCAGCATTTT. It yields the protein CASSEGDSNQPQHF.

The genes are TRBV7-9 and TRBJ2-3, with a tentative D call TRBD2 (5 bases). The CDR3 extends over 12 amino acids. Trimming took off 3 bases at V and 9 bases at J, with 10 bases between the two ends. Per the germline V gene, CDR1 is SEHNR and CDR2 is FQNEAQ (reference sequence). DNA of the CDR3: TGTGCCAGCAGCTTTAGTTGGGAGACGCAGTATTTT. Translated: CASSFSWETQYF. The full variable domain, in which reference TRBV7-9 and TRBJ2-3 provide the parts outside the CDR3, is DTGVSQNPRHKITKRGQNVTFRCDPISEHNRLYWYRQTLGQGPEFLTYFQNEAQLEKSRLLSDRFSAERPKGSFSTLEIQRTEQGDSAMYLCASSFSWETQYFGPGTRLTVL.

The rearrangement links TRBV7-2 to TRBJ1-3; 7 bases fit TRBD1. V was clipped by 1 base and J by 0 bases; unmatched bases: 9. CDR1 and CDR2 from the germline V gene are SGHTA and FQGNSA. The CDR3 sequence is 18 residues long. In nucleotides, the CDR3 is TGTGCCAGCAGCTTAGGTCCCCGGGACAGTCCCTCTGGAAACACCATATATTTT. Translation: CASSLGPRDSPSGNTIYF.

The chain joins TRBV12-3 or TRBV12-4 to TRBJ1-2; 9 bases are a match to TRBD1. After removal of 6 bases from V and 6 bases from J, the junction contained 2 bases not matched to a gene. This CDR3 has 12 residues. CDR3 nucleotide sequence: TGTGCCAGCAGGGGACAGGGCGATGGCTACACCTTC. Translating it yields CASRGQGDGYTF.

V gene TRBV30 combines with J gene TRBJ1-1, with no clear D. The CDR3 has 13 amino acids. The germline CDR1 and CDR2 sequences are GTSNPN and SVGIG (reference sequence). The V gene lost 2 bases and the J gene lost 1 base, with 8 bases spanning the gap. The CDR3 loop reads CAWSLTSNTEAFF. The DNA of the CDR3 is TGTGCCTGGAGTCTTACTTCGAACACTGAAGCTTTCTTT.

This chain joins TRBV6-6 and TRBJ1-1, with a possible D match to TRBD1 (6 bases). CDR3 length equals 14 residues. The V and J ends lost 2 bases and 1 base respectively, with 8 bases between them. In germline, CDR1 is MNHNY, CDR2 SVGAGI (reference sequence). The CDR3 region is CASSYGGGNTEAFF. Here the CDR3 DNA reads TGTGCCAGCAGTTACGGGGGCGGGAACACTGAAGCTTTCTTT.

Turning to this clonotype: A much more abundant neighbour one base away suggests this may be a read error. This chain uses TRBV12-3 or TRBV12-4 with TRBJ2-6, with D perhaps matching TRBD1 (5 bases). The CDR3 length is 15 residues. The CDR3 protein is CACSFQGSGANVLTF. The CDR3 DNA reads TGTGCCTGCAGTTTTCAGGGCTCTGGGGCCAACGTCCTGACTTTC.

The V and J genes are TRBV7-9 and TRBJ1-1; TRBD1 agrees at 9 bases. CDR3 length equals 16 residues. V was clipped by 5 bases and J by 3 bases; unmatched bases: 10. The V gene's germline CDR1 is SEHNR and CDR2 FQNEAQ (reference sequence). CDR3 protein: CASSPIMRTGDTEAFF. CDR3 sequence (DNA): TGTGCCAGCAGCCCTATAATGAGGACAGGGGACACTGAAGCTTTCTTT.

This clonotype was detected a few times. The V and J genes are TRBV11-3 and TRBJ1-1; TRBD1 is a possible D gene (5 bases). The CDR3 length is 14 residues. Trimming shortened V by 5 bases and J by 4 bases, and 14 bases separated the two germline ends. Germline-derived CDR1 and CDR2 are SGHNT and YENEEA. The CDR3 DNA sequence: TGTGCCAGCAGCCCTTCCCCTGGGGGCACTGAAGCTTTCTTT. Encoded protein: CASSPSPGGTEAFF.

V usage is TRBV4-1 and J usage is TRBJ1-1; TRBD1 aligns across 7 bases. This CDR3 contains 16 residues. V lost 3 bases to trimming and J lost 0 bases; unmatched junction nucleotides: 7. Germline-derived CDR1 and CDR2 are MGHRA and YSYEKL. The CDR3 loop reads CASSQRTGFMNTEAFF. CDR3 sequence (DNA): TGCGCCAGCAGCCAGCGGACAGGCTTTATGAACACTGAAGCTTTCTTT.

The chain employs TRBV7-9 and TRBJ2-3; D is uncertain. This CDR3 spans 16 amino acids. V was trimmed by 4 bases and J by 1 base, leaving 15 bases between them. CDR1 is SEHNR and CDR2 is FQNEAQ in the germline V gene (reference sequence). DNA of the CDR3: TGTGCCAGCAGCTCAAAACGGGCGCAGCGCACAGATACGCAGTATTTT. This sequence encodes CASSSKRAQRTDTQYF.

The J gene is TRBJ1-5, the V gene TRBV2; the D gene is possibly TRBD1 (5 bases). This CDR3 spans 15 amino acids. In germline, CDR1 is SNHLY, CDR2 FYNNEI. V lost 5 bases to trimming and J lost 2 bases, with 13 bases between them. The CDR3 region has the DNA TGTGCCAGCAGTCCCGACGCGGGACGCAATCAGCCCCAGCATTTT. This codes for CASSPDAGRNQPQHF.

The chain links TRBV27 to TRBJ1-4; D gene ambiguous. This CDR3 has 15 amino acids. Germline V gene data show CDR1 as MNHEY and CDR2 as SMNVEV (reference sequence). Trimming removed 3 bases at V and 0 bases at J, with 8 bases between. The CDR3 region has the DNA TGTGCCAGCAGTTTGGCCCTTGCAACTAATGAAAAACTGTTTTTT. Amino acid sequence: CASSLALATNEKLFF.

Ten or more counts support this clonotype. V gene TRBV11-3 combines with J gene TRBJ1-1, with a tentative D call TRBD1 (6 bases). Germline assignment: CDR1 SGHNT and CDR2 YENEEA. The length of the CDR3 is 13 residues. Trimming took 5 bases from V and 3 from J, leaving 10 bases between them. CDR3 DNA: TGTGCCAGCAGCCATAGGGGGGACACTGAAGCTTTCTTT. Translating gives CASSHRGDTEAFF.

This clonotype was counted between two and nine times. This chain's CDR3 is CASSYRLGPYTEAFF. CDR3 in DNA: TGCGCCAGCAGCTATAGACTAGGACCCTACACTGAAGCTTTCTTT. This chain links TRBV5-1 with TRBJ1-1; D is uncertain. CDR3 length: 15 amino acids. CDR1 is SGHRS and CDR2 is YFSETQ in the germline V gene. The V end lost 3 bases, the J end lost 3 bases, and 15 bases lay between the germline ends.

This clonotype is a singleton in its sample. This chain links TRBV2 with TRBJ1-2; 8 nucleotides line up with TRBD1. Germline assignment: CDR1 SNHLY and CDR2 FYNNEI. The CDR3 sequence is 13 residues long. With V trimmed by 0 bases and J by 7 bases, 1 base remained unmatched. CDR3 sequence reads: CASSEATGGGYTF. As DNA, the CDR3 is TGTGCCAGCAGTGAAGCAACAGGGGGTGGCTACACCTTC. Full variable domain (remainder filled in from reference TRBV2 and TRBJ1-2): EPEVTQTPSHQVTQMGQEVILRCVPISNHLYFYWYRQILGQKVEFLVSFYNNEISEKSEIFDDQFSVERPDGSNFTLKIRSTKLEDSAMYFCASSEATGGGYTFGSGTRLTVV.

V usage is TRBV7-9 and J usage is TRBJ2-1, with D maybe TRBD1 (6 bases). Germline lookup yields CDR1 SEHNR and CDR2 FQNEAQ (reference sequence). The CDR3 sequence is 15 residues long. The V end was cut by 3 bases, the J end by 4 bases, with 13 bases between. Here the CDR3 DNA reads TGTGCCAGCAGCTTCTGGACAGAAGGGTACAATGAGCAGTTCTTC. This sequence encodes CASSFWTEGYNEQFF.

The CDR3 DNA reads TGTGCCATCCGGACGGAGAACACCGGGGAGCTGTTTTTT. Amino acid sequence: CAIRTENTGELFF. This sequence joins TRBV10-3 and TRBJ2-2; no clear D. Trimming took off 8 bases at V and 1 base at J, with 8 bases between the two ends. There are 13 residues in the CDR3. The germline V gene encodes CDR1 ENHRY and CDR2 SYGVKD.

The chain combines TRBV4-3 with TRBJ1-1; D possibly corresponds to TRBD1 (5 bases). This CDR3 is built from 15 residues. Trimming shortened V by 4 bases and J by 4 bases, and 16 bases separated the two germline ends. CDR1 and CDR2 (germline): LGHNA, YSLEER. As DNA, the CDR3 is TGCGCCAGCAGCCTTGTTCAGGGAGGGGCCACTGAAGCTTTCTTT. Translation: CASSLVQGGATEAFF.

This clonotype came up a few times. This chain joins TRBV5-1 and TRBJ2-1; 10 bases are a match to TRBD1. CDR1 SGHRS and CDR2 YFSETQ come from the germline V gene. The length of the CDR3 is 13 residues. V trimming: 5 bases; J trimming: 8 bases; junction bases outside the gene matches: 4. CDR3 residues: CASRPGTGDEQFF. DNA of the CDR3: TGCGCCAGCAGGCCCGGGACAGGGGATGAGCAGTTCTTC.

This clonotype was observed many times. The rearrangement joins TRBV7-3 to TRBJ2-7; a possible D gene is TRBD2 (5 bases). The CDR3 runs 13 residues. Germline-derived CDR1 and CDR2 are SGHTA and FQGTGA. Trimming pared 5 bases from V and 5 bases from J, leaving 13 bases between. The CDR3 DNA reads as TGTGCCAGCAGCCCTAGAGAGGGCCACGAGCAGTACTTC. As protein: CASSPREGHEQYF. The complete variable domain, with remaining parts taken from reference TRBV7-3 and TRBJ2-7, reads GAGVSQTPSNKVTEKGKYVELRCDPISGHTALYWYRQSLGQGPEFLIYFQGTGAADDSGLPNDRFFAVRPEGSVSTLKIQRTERGDSAVYLCASSPREGHEQYFGPGTRLTVT.